This T cell receptor beta chain is drawn from a study of T cell responses to AZD1222 COVID-19 vaccine. A word on this clone: Its antigen is unknown.

The data were produced by immunoSEQ multiplex PCR, yet TCRdb's version contains in-frame clones alone and is incomplete. The sample shows about 130,000 clones, around 85% of them seen only once. Study-wide results and limits: Donors skewed white British and female; clonal diversity was possibly underestimated. Only a handful of AZD1222 recipients were seropositive at baseline. Elevations in Spike-specific TCR breadth and depth followed administration of two AZD1222 doses.

Sequences were derived from peripheral blood, sampled 28 days after the second dose of the MenACWY control vaccine. This clonotype was sampled from an adult who received the MenACWY meningococcal vaccine as a control.

CDR3 sequence: CASSPGGRGTGNTIYF. CDR3 nucleotides: TGCGCCAGCAGCCCTGGCGGGAGGGGAACTGGAAACACCATATATTTT. The J gene is TRBJ1-3, the V gene TRBV5-1, with D possibly TRBD1 on 5 matching bases. The CDR3 spans 16 residues. The germline V gene has CDR1 SGHRS and CDR2 YFSETQ. The ends were cut back, 4 bases at V and 2 bases at J, with 16 bases in the middle.